The 16 T cell receptor beta chains below were found in one sample sequenced in a study of OX40 agonist ivuxolimab in advanced cancers. Data came from immunoSEQ multiplex PCR; TCRdb stores just in-frame clones and leaves some out. Here the sample spans around 150,000 clones, roughly 94% being singletons. The sample in question was CD4+ or CD8+ T cells sorted from blood, obtained in a trial of the OX40 agonist ivuxolimab. These receptors were obtained from an adult with an advanced solid tumor such as melanoma, head and neck, liver or kidney cancer.

The count of this clone is one. The rearrangement links TRBV29-1 to TRBJ2-2; possible D gene TRBD1, 7 bases. CDR1 and CDR2 (germline): SQVTM, ANQGSEA. The CDR3 contains 16 residues. Trimming took 7 bases from V and 0 from J, leaving 18 bases between them. The CDR3 region has the DNA TGCAGCGCTACGCGGGGACAGCCGACGAACACCGGGGAGCTGTTTTTT. Protein: CSATRGQPTNTGELFF.

The gene calls are TRBV28 and TRBJ2-1, with a tentative D call TRBD1 (6 bases). From germline, CDR1 is MDHEN and CDR2 SYDVKM. This CDR3 region has 12 residues. With 5 bases removed from V and 10 bases from J, the gap between germline ends came to 12 bases. CDR3 coding DNA: TGTGCCAGCAGTGTCACTCAGGGGGAGCAGTTCTTC. As protein: CASSVTQGEQFF.

The chain couples TRBV6-5 to TRBJ2-3; D unresolved. The CDR3 covers 11 residues. Trimming removed 8 bases at V and 2 bases at J, with 5 bases between. From germline, CDR1 is MNHEY and CDR2 SVGAGI. The CDR3 nucleotides read TGTGCCAGCTCTCTCACAGATACGCAGTATTTT. Its translation: CASSLTDTQYF.

J is TRBJ2-5 and V is TRBV4-3, with D perhaps TRBD1 (6 bases). Germline CDR1 is LGHNA and CDR2 is YSLEER. The ends were cut back, 4 bases at V and 5 bases at J, with 14 bases in the middle. The length of the CDR3 is 14 residues. The CDR3 region has the DNA TGCGCCAGCAGCCGAGAAGGGGGTAGGGAGACCCAGTACTTC. It specifies CASSREGGRETQYF.

The chain uses TRBV9 and TRBJ1-4; 9 nucleotides agree with TRBD1. Germline V CDR1 and CDR2: SGDLS, YYNGEE. Trimming cost V 3 bases and J 8 bases; bases outside gene matches: 8. The CDR3 consists of 15 residues. CDR3: CASSELQGAGEKLFF. The CDR3 region has the DNA TGTGCCAGCAGCGAATTACAGGGGGCAGGCGAAAAACTGTTTTTT.

This clone was counted only a few times. The rearrangement links TRBV9 to TRBJ2-5; TRBD1 matches at 7 bases. Per the germline V gene, CDR1 is SGDLS and CDR2 is YYNGEE. This CDR3 spans 14 amino acids. V was pared by 4 bases and J by 5 bases, with 8 bases of the junction left unmatched. The CDR3 region has the DNA TGTGCCAGCAGCCCGTTGAGGGGGCGGGAGACCCAGTACTTC. Its protein product is CASSPLRGRETQYF.

V gene TRBV30 combines with J gene TRBJ1-2; D might be TRBD1 (5 bases). V lost 1 base and J 2 bases, leaving 8 bases between the germline ends. The CDR3 spans 13 residues. Germline V gives CDR1 GTSNPN, CDR2 SVGIG (reference sequence). The CDR3 DNA reads as TGTGCCTGGAGTGGGGCAGGGAACTATGGCTACACCTTC. It codes for CAWSGAGNYGYTF.

The V and J genes are TRBV15 and TRBJ2-1, with D perhaps TRBD2 (6 bases). Germline loops: CDR1 LNHNV, CDR2 YYDKDF (reference sequence). This CDR3 comprises 16 residues. Trimming pared 0 bases from V and 5 bases from J, leaving 14 bases between. This CDR3 is CATSRDGGNIDNEQFF. As DNA, the CDR3 is TGTGCCACCAGCAGAGATGGGGGGAATATCGACAATGAGCAGTTCTTC.

The chain is built from TRBV18 and TRBJ2-2, with D tentatively TRBD1 or TRBD2 (6 bases each). CDR1 is KGHSH, CDR2 LQKENI, per germline. The CDR3 runs to 14 residues. Trimming took 8 bases from V and 0 from J, leaving 10 bases between them. The CDR3 region is CASQEGANTGELFF. CDR3 in DNA: TGTGCCAGCCAGGAGGGGGCGAACACCGGGGAGCTGTTTTTT.

The chain employs TRBV5-6 and TRBJ1-2; possibly TRBD1 for D (6 bases). Trimming left V 9 bases short and J 6 bases short, with 21 bases between. CDR3 length equals 14 residues. Germline values: CDR1 SGHDT, CDR2 YYEEEE. CDR3: CATDPGAYCDGYTF. DNA of the CDR3: TGTGCCACGGATCCGGGGGCATATTGTGATGGCTACACCTTC.

In nucleotides, the CDR3 is TGTGCCAGCAGTTACACGGCGCTCAGGGGGCTGTACGAGCAGTACTTC. It specifies CASSYTALRGLYEQYF. This rearrangement joins TRBV6-5 to TRBJ2-7; 8 bases match TRBD1. Germline CDR1 MNHEY, CDR2 SVGAGI. This CDR3 has 16 amino acids. Losses at the gene ends were 2 bases for V and 4 bases for J; bases not matched to a gene: 10.

This chain joins TRBV7-2 and TRBJ1-5; weak D call: TRBD1 (6 bases). This CDR3 has 16 amino acids. Germline assignment: CDR1 SGHTA and CDR2 FQGNSA. Trimming took off 2 bases at V and 2 bases at J, with 13 bases between the two ends. The CDR3 nucleotides read TGTGCCAGCAGCTTATTTTGGGGGCACGGCAATCAGCCCCAGCATTTT. Amino acids: CASSLFWGHGNQPQHF.

The rearrangement joins TRBV11-2 to TRBJ1-6; D gene unclear. There are 14 residues in the CDR3. From germline, CDR1 is SGHAT and CDR2 FQNNGV. V was shortened by 2 bases and J by 7 bases, with 9 bases between the two germline ends. CDR3 in DNA: TGTGCCAGCAGCTTAAGGTCGGGGAATTCACCCCTCCACTTT. It translates to CASSLRSGNSPLHF.

The V gene is TRBV9, the J gene TRBJ1-1; 8 bases map to TRBD1. Germline loops: CDR1 SGDLS, CDR2 YYNGEE. This CDR3 has 15 residues. V dropped 3 bases and J dropped 5; count of bases not matched to a gene: 9. CDR3 bases: TGTGCCAGCAGCGGACCTTCGGGACAGGTGACTGAAGCTTTCTTT. Translated, it gives CASSGPSGQVTEAFF.

This clone showed up just a few times. V usage is TRBV27 and J usage is TRBJ1-2; 9 bases line up with TRBD1. CDR1 is MNHEY and CDR2 is SMNVEV in the germline V gene (reference sequence). The CDR3 has 16 amino acids. The J segment lost 2 bases and the V segment lost 7 bases, leaving 11 bases of the junction unmatched. The DNA of the CDR3 is TGTGCCAGCACCCCGTCCCCGGGACAGGGAAACTATGGCTACACCTTC. This codes for CASTPSPGQGNYGYTF.

The chain carries TRBV4-1 and TRBJ2-7; the match to TRBD1 covers 7 bases. This CDR3 spans 13 amino acids. V was pared by 4 bases and J by 13 bases, with 13 bases of the junction left unmatched. CDR1 is MGHRA, CDR2 YSYEKL, per germline. CDR3 DNA sequence: TGCGCCAGCAGCCGCAAATTTGACAGGGCCGATTACTTC. Its protein product is CASSRKFDRADYF.